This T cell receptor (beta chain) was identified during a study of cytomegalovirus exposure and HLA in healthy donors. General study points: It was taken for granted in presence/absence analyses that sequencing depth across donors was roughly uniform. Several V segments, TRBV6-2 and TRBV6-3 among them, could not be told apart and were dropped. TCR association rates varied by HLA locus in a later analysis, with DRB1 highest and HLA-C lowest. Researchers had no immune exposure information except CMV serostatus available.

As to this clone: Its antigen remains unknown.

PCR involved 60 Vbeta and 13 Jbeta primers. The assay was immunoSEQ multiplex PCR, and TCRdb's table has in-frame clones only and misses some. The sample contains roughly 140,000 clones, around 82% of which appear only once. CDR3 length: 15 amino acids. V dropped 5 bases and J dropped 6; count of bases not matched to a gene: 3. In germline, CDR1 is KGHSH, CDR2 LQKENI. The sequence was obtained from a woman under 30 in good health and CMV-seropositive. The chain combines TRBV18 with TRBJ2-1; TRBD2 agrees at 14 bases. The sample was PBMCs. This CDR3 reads CASSVGLAGVNEQFF. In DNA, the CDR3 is TGTGCCAGCTCAGTGGGACTAGCGGGGGTCAATGAGCAGTTCTTC.